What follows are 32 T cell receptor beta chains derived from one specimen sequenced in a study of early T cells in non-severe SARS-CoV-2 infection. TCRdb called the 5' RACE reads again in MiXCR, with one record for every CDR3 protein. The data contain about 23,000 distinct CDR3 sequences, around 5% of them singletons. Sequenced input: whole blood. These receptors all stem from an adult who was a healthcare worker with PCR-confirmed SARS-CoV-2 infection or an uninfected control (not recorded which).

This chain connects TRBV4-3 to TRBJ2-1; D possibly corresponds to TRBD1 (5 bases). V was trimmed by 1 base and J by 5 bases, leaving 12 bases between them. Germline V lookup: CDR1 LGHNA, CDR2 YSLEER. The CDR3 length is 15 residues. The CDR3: CASSQGQGRDNEQFF. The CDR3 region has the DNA TGCGCCAGCAGCCAAGGGCAGGGTCGCGACAATGAGCAGTTCTTC.

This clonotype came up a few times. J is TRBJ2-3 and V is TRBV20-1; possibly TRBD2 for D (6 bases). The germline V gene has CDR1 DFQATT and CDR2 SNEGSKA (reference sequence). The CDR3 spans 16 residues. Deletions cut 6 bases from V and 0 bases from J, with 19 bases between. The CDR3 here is CSAPEGRFRSTDTQYF. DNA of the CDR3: TGCAGTGCCCCGGAGGGTAGATTCCGTAGCACAGATACGCAGTATTTT.

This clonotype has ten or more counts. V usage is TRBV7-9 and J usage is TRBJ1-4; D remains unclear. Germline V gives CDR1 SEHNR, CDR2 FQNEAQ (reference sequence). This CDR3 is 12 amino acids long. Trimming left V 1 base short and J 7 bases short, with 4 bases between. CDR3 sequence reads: CASSLGSEKLFF. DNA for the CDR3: TGTGCCAGCAGCTTAGGGAGTGAAAAACTGTTTTTT.

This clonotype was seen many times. CDR3 sequence (DNA): TGTGCCAGCAGTCGCGAACAGGGATCAGATACGCAGTATTTT. Translated, it gives CASSREQGSDTQYF. This chain connects TRBV12-3 or TRBV12-4 to TRBJ2-3, with D possibly being TRBD1 (6 bases). CDR3 length: 14 amino acids. V shed 5 bases and J shed 4 bases, with 13 bases lying between them.

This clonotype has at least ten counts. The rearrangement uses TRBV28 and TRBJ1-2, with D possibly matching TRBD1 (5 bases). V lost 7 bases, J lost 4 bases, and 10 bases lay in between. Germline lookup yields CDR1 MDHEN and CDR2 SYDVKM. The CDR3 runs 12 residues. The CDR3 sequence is CASKMGGYGYTF. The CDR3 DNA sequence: TGTGCCAGCAAGATGGGGGGCTATGGCTACACCTTC.

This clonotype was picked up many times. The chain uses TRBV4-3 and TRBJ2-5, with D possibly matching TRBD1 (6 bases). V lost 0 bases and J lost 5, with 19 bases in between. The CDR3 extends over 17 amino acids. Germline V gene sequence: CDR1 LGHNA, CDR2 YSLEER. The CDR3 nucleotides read TGCGCCAGCAGCCAAGATTTCGCAGGGGCAACGGGCGAGACCCAGTACTTC. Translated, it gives CASSQDFAGATGETQYF.

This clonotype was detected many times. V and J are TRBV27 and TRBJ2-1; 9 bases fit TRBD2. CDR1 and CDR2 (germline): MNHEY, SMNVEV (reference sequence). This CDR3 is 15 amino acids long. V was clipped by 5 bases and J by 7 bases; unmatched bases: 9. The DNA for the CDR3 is TGTGCCAGCAGTCCCCTGGCTAGCGGGGAAAATGAGCAGTTCTTC. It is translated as CASSPLASGENEQFF.

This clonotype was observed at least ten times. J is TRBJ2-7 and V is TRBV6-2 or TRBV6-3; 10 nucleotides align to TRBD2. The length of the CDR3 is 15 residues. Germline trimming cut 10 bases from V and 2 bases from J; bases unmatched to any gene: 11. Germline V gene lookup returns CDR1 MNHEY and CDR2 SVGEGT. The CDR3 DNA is TGTGCCACCTTACCTAAAGCGGGAGGGACCTACGAGCAGTACTTC. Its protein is CATLPKAGGTYEQYF.

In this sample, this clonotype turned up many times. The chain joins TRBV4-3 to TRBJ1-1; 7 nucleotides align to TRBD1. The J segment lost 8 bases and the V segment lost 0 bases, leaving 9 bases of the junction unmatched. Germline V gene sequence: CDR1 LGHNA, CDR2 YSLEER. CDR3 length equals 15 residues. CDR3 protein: CASSQDWLGGLEAFF. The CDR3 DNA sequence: TGCGCCAGCAGCCAAGACTGGTTAGGGGGCCTAGAAGCTTTCTTT.

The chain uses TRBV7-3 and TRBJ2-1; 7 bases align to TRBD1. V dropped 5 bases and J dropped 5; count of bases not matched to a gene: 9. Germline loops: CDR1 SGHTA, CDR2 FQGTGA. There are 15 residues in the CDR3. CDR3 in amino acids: CASSPEQGWDNEQFF. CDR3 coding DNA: TGTGCCAGCAGCCCCGAACAGGGGTGGGACAATGAGCAGTTCTTC.

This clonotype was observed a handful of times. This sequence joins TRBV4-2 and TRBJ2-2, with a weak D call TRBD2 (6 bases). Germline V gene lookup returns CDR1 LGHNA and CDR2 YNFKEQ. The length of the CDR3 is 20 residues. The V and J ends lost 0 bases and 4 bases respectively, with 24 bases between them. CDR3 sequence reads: CASSQELVVFGSVGTGELFF. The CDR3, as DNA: TGTGCCAGCAGCCAAGAGTTAGTGGTTTTCGGGAGCGTGGGCACCGGGGAGCTGTTTTTT.

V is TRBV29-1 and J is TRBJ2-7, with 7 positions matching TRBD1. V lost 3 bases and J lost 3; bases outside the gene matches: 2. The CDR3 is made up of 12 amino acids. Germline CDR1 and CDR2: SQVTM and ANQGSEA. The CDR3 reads CSVDSGGYEQYF. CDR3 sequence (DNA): TGCAGCGTTGATTCAGGGGGCTACGAGCAGTACTTC.

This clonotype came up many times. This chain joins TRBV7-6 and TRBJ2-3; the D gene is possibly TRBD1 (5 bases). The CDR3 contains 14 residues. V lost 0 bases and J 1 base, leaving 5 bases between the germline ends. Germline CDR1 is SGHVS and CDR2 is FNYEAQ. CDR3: CASSLAGGTDTQYF. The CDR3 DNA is TGTGCCAGCAGCTTAGCAGGGGGCACAGATACGCAGTATTTT.

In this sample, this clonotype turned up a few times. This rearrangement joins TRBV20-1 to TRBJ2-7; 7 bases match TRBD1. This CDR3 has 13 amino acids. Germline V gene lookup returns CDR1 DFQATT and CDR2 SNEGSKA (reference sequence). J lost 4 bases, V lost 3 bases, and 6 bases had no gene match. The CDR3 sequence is CSASRTGNYEQYF. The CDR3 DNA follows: TGCAGTGCTAGTCGGACAGGAAATTACGAGCAGTACTTC.

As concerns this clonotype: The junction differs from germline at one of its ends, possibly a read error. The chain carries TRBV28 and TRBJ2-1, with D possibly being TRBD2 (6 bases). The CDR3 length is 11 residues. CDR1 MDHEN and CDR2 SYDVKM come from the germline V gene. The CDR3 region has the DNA TGTGTCAGCTTCACCGGGAGTGAGCAGTTCTTC. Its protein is CVSFTGSEQFF.

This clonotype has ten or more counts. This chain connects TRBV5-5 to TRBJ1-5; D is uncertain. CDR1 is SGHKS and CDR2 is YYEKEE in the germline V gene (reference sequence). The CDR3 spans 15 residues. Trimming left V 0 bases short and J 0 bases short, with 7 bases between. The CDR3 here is CASSLGVNSNQPQHF. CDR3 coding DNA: TGTGCCAGCAGCTTGGGAGTGAATAGCAATCAGCCCCAGCATTTT.

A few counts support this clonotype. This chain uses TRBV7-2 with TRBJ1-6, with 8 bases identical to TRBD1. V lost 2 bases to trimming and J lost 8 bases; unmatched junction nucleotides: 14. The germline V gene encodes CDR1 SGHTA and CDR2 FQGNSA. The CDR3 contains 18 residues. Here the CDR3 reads CASSLSPQRQGKDSPLHF. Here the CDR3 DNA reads TGTGCCAGCAGCTTATCCCCTCAGCGACAGGGGAAAGATTCACCCCTCCACTTT.

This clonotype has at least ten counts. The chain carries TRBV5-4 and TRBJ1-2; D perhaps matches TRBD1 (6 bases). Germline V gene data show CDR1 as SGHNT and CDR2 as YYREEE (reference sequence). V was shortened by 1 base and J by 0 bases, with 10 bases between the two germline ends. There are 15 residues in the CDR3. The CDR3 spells CASSLSTGTNYGYTF. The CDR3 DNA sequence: TGTGCCAGCAGCTTGTCTACAGGGACTAACTATGGCTACACCTTC.

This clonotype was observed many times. The CDR3 coding sequence is TGTGCCAGCAGCGTCAGCGCGGGAGGCGGTTGGACAGATACGCAGTATTTT. It specifies CASSVSAGGGWTDTQYF. The V call is TRBV9, the J call TRBJ2-3; 8 bases align to TRBD2. Per the germline V gene, CDR1 is SGDLS and CDR2 is YYNGEE. V lost 2 bases and J lost 3; bases outside the gene matches: 11. The CDR3 length is 17 residues. The whole variable domain, filled in from reference TRBV9 and TRBJ2-3, reads DSGVTQTPKHLITATGQRVTLRCSPRSGDLSVYWYQQSLDQGLQFLIQYYNGEERAKGNILERFSAQQFPDLHSELNLSSLELGDSALYFCASSVSAGGGWTDTQYFGPGTRLTVL.

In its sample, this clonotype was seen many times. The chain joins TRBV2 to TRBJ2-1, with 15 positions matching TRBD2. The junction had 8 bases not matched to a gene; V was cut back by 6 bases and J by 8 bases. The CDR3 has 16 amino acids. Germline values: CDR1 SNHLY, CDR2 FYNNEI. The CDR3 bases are TGTGCCAGCAGGGCAGGACTAGCGGGAGGGCGCGATGAGCAGTTCTTC. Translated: CASRAGLAGGRDEQFF.

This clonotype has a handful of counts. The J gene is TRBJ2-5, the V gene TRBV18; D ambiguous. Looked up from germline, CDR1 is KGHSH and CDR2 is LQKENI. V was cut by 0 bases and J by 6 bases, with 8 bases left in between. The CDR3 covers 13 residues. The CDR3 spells CASSPPARQTQYF. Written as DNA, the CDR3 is TGTGCCAGCTCACCACCAGCTAGGCAGACCCAGTACTTC.

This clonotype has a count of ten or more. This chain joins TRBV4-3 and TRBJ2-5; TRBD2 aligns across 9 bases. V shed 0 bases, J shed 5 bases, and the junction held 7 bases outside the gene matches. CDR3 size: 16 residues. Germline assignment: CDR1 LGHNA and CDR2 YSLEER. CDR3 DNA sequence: TGCGCCAGCAGCCAAGAGCGGGAGGGCCTTCGGGAGACCCAGTACTTC. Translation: CASSQEREGLRETQYF.

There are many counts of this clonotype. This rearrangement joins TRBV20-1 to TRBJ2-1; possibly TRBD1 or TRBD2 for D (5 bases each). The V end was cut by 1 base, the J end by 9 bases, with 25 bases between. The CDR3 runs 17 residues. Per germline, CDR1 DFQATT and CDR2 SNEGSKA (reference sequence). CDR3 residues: CSARGPLKYRGVGEQFF. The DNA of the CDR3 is TGCAGTGCTAGAGGCCCGCTGAAGTACCGAGGGGTCGGTGAGCAGTTCTTC.

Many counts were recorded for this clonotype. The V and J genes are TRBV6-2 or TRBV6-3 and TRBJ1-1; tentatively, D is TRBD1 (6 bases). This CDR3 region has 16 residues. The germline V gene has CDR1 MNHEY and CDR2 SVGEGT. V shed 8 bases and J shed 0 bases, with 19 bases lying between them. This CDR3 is CASQSWTARLNTEAFF. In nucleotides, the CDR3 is TGTGCCAGCCAATCTTGGACAGCGCGACTGAACACTGAAGCTTTCTTT.

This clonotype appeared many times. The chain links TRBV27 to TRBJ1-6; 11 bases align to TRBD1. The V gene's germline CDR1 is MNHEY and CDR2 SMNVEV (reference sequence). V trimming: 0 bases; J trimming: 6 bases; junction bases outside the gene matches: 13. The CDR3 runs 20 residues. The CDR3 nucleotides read TGTGCCAGCAGTTTATCTGGACAGGGGGCGCAAAAAAGGTTTAATTCACCCCTCCACTTT. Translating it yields CASSLSGQGAQKRFNSPLHF.

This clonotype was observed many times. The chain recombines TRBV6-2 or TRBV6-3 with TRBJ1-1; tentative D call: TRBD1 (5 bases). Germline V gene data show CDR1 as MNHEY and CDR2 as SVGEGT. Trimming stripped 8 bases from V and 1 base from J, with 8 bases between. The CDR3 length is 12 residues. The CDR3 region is CASETGNTEAFF. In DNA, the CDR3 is TGTGCCAGCGAAACAGGGAACACTGAAGCTTTCTTT.

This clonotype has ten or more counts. The CDR3 region has the DNA TGTGCCAGCAGCCACCGGGACTTGTGGTCCGAGCAGTACTTC. It specifies CASSHRDLWSEQYF. The chain is built from TRBV13 and TRBJ2-7; a possible D gene is TRBD2 (6 bases). Deletions cut 5 bases from V and 6 bases from J, with 17 bases between. Germline CDR1 reads PRHDT; CDR2 reads FYEKMQ (reference sequence). The CDR3 has 14 residues.

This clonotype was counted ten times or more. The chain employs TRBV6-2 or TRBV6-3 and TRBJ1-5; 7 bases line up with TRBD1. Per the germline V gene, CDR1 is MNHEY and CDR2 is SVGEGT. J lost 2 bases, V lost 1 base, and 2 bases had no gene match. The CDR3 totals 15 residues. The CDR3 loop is CASSYLTGGNQPQHF. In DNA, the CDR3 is TGTGCCAGCAGTTACTTAACAGGGGGCAATCAGCCCCAGCATTTT.

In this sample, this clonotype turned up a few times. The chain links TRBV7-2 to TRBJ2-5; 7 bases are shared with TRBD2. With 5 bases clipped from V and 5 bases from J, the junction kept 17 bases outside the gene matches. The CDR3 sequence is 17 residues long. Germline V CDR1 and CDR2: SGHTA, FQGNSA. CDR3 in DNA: TGTGCCAGCAGCCCCGCCTGGGGAGGGGCCCGAGGGGAGACCCAGTACTTC. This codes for CASSPAWGGARGETQYF.

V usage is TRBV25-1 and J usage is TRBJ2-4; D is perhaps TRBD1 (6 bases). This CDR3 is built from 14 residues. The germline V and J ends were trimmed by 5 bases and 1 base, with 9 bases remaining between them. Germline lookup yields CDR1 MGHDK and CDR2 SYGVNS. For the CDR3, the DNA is TGTGCCAGCAGTCAGCAGGGGGCCAAAAACATTCAGTACTTC. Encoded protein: CASSQQGAKNIQYF. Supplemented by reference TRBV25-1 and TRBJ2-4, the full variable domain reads EADIYQTPRYLVIGTGKKITLECSQTMGHDKMYWYQQDPGMELHLIHYSYGVNSTEKGDLSSESTVSRIRTEHFPLTLESARPSHTSQYLCASSQQGAKNIQYFGAGTRLSVL.

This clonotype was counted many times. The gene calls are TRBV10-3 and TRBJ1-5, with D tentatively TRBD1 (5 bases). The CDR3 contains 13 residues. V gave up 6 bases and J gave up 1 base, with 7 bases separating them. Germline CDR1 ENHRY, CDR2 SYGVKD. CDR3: CAISRDSNQPQHF. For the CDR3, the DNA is TGTGCCATCAGCCGGGACAGCAATCAGCCCCAGCATTTT.

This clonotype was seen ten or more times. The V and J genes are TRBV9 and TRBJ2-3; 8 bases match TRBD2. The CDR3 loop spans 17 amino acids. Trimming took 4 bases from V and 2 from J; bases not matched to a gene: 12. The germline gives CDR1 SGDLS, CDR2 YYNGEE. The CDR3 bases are TGTGCCAGCAGCCCTAGGGCAGCGGGAGTCCCCACAGATACGCAGTATTTT. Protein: CASSPRAAGVPTDTQYF.